A single sample is the source of the 5 T cell receptor beta chains below, sequenced in a study of EBV T-cell therapy then PD-1 blockade in nasopharyngeal carcinoma. No antigen has been assigned to these receptors. Measured with immunoSEQ multiplex PCR; TCRdb has only the in-frame clones, and not every one. The repertoire includes some 20,000 clones, over 75% of them detected once, and over 25% sits in the top ten. Treatment specified: AdE1-LMPpoly-expanded autologous EBV-specific T-cell therapy followed by anti-PD-1 nivolumab. Sequencing used CD8+ T cells from blood, obtained around day 65 from a patient whose treatment included autologous EBV-specific T cells and nivolumab. These receptors all stem from a man aged 35 to 55 with nasopharyngeal carcinoma.

This rearrangement joins TRBV18 to TRBJ2-1; 7 nucleotides match TRBD2. The CDR3 contains 15 residues. Germline CDR1 reads KGHSH; CDR2 reads LQKENI. J gave up 5 bases and V 2 bases, and 6 bases lay outside the gene matches. The CDR3: CASSPNGDYHNEQFF. The CDR3 DNA reads as TGTGCCAGCTCACCAAATGGGGACTACCACAATGAGCAGTTCTTC.

J is TRBJ2-1 and V is TRBV6-2 or TRBV6-3; a weak D match, TRBD1 (6 bases). The CDR3 is 13 amino acids. Germline V gives CDR1 MNHEY, CDR2 SVGEGT. With 3 bases removed from V and 13 bases from J, the gap between germline ends came to 16 bases. CDR3 coding DNA: TGTGCCAGCAGTTATTCCGGAGACAGGTCCCAGTTCTTC. Its protein product is CASSYSGDRSQFF.

The genes are TRBV7-8 and TRBJ1-2; D is ambiguous. CDR3 length: 13 amino acids. CDR1 and CDR2 (germline): SGHVS, FQNEAQ. Trimming took off 3 bases at V and 6 bases at J, with 11 bases between the two ends. The CDR3 loop reads CASSFAAYNGYTF. The CDR3 coding sequence is TGTGCCAGCAGCTTTGCAGCTTACAATGGCTACACCTTC. Filled out from reference TRBV7-8 and TRBJ1-2, the complete variable domain reads GAGVSQSPRYKVAKRGQDVALRCDPISGHVSLFWYQQALGQGPEFLTYFQNEAQLDKSGLPSDRFFAERPEGSVSTLKIQRTQQEDSAVYLCASSFAAYNGYTFGSGTRLTVV.

The J gene is TRBJ1-2, the V gene TRBV7-9; D is uncertain. V lost 5 bases and J lost 8, with 9 bases in between. There are 11 residues in the CDR3. Germline values: CDR1 SEHNR, CDR2 FQNEAQ (reference sequence). CDR3 coding DNA: TGTGCCAGCAGCCCGGATGTGGGCTACACCTTC. Its protein product is CASSPDVGYTF. Complete variable domain (other parts from reference TRBV7-9 and TRBJ1-2): DTGVSQNPRHKITKRGQNVTFRCDPISEHNRLYWYRQTLGQGPEFLTYFQNEAQLEKSRLLSDRFSAERPKGSFSTLEIQRTEQGDSAMYLCASSPDVGYTFGSGTRLTVV.

This clone appeared a single time. The V call is TRBV7-9, the J call TRBJ1-5; D is unclear. Trimming stripped 1 base from V and 7 bases from J, with 11 bases between. Per germline, CDR1 SEHNR and CDR2 FQNEAQ (reference sequence). This CDR3 spans 14 amino acids. The CDR3 nucleotides are TGTGCCAGCAGCTTAGTGTTGGGGAACCAGCCCCAGCATTTT. It encodes CASSLVLGNQPQHF.